These T cell receptor beta chains were read from a single sample in a study of blood T cell repertoires in COVID-19. Assay used: immunoSEQ multiplex PCR; TCRdb lists only in-frame clones, some missing. The data show approximately 300,000 clones, about 93% seen once. Sequencing used peripheral blood. The receptors derive from a woman aged 25 to 45 with COVID-19, enrolled during active disease. Each CDR3 is given with its conserved first and last residue. The D gene is left open where the match is weak.

d_gene,v_gene,CDR3aa
TRBD1,TRBV4-2,CASSQDRGHRDTEAFF
.,TRBV7-9,CASSLVSGQYF
.,TRBV2,CASRQNLNYGYTF
.,TRBV19,CATWGSNQPQHF
.,TRBV7-6,CASSLEAKLSGANVLTF
.,TRBV29-1,CSVRGGVTYEQYF
TRBD2,TRBV3-1/TRBV3-2,CASSQDVLAGGYEQFF
.,TRBV19,CASSIARVWQPQHF
TRBD2,TRBV30,CAWIPRLAATNEQFF
TRBD1,TRBV4-1,CASSPLGQQNTEAFF
TRBD1,TRBV28,CASSTGTASEAFF
TRBD2,TRBV30,CAWSKRTSETQYF
.,TRBV4-1,CASSHTQGTYGYTF
TRBD1,TRBV28,CASSFGTGRSTNEKLFF
TRBD1,TRBV9,CASSVPRSTRDRDEGQPQHF
.,TRBV7-9,CASSLYSYEQYF
.,TRBV27,CASSLIGQENQPQHF
.,TRBV12-5,CASANDTGWYEQYF
TRBD1,TRBV3-1/TRBV3-2,CARTKGQGAYGYTF
TRBD2,TRBV28,CASSFAGGPTYEQYF
TRBD1,TRBV27,CASSLSSRGTRGQFF
TRBD1,TRBV6-4,CASSRDRGAEAFF
.,TRBV30,CAWLRDTIYF
TRBD1,TRBV28,CASGQGAYEQYF
.,TRBV13,CASSLSANSPLHF
TRBD1,TRBV28,CASRVQGTNQPQHF
TRBD1,TRBV10-1,CASRDGQGGREQYF
TRBD1,TRBV2,CASSGSYRGEPQHF
.,TRBV27,CASSTGVYEQYF
.,TRBV29-1,CSVGRGIGQPQHF
.,TRBV4-3,CASSQEAGSGANVLTF
TRBD1,TRBV24-1,CATSDPGGASRELFF
TRBD1,TRBV10-3,CAIQLRDSPYGYTF
.,TRBV28,CASRAGGNQPQHF
TRBD1,TRBV19,CASSASTGNEQYF
TRBD1,TRBV5-1,CASSSGTGGEKLFF
.,TRBV4-3,CASSQDLRYSGNTIYF
TRBD1,TRBV6-5,CASSYSGGAEKLFF
.,TRBV3-1/TRBV3-2,CASSESLHSSPLHF
.,TRBV5-6,CASSLVVDGYTF
.,TRBV24-1,CATSDRGGRPSQHF
.,TRBV5-1,CASSPLWAAMNTEAFF
TRBD1,TRBV3-1/TRBV3-2,CASSQGGQGTYEQYF
TRBD2,TRBV29-1,CSVDRLAGGSGANVLTF
.,TRBV6-4,CASSGLGLRDKDYGYTF
.,TRBV6-1,CASTYQPGGELFF
.,TRBV30,CAWSAGRFGNTIYF
.,TRBV5-1,CASSLVGLKIGGNTIYF
TRBD2,TRBV27,CASSLLREGPYEQYF
TRBD1,TRBV19,CASSAGQGAHEQYF
TRBD2,TRBV9,CASSVEASGSLHEQYF
.,TRBV4-1,CASSQDPPVMGGYTF
.,TRBV23-1,CASSQRLPVNTEAFF
TRBD2,TRBV2,CASSESTSGNGKNIQYF